This T cell receptor beta chain was captured by sequencing in a study of synovial regulatory T cells in juvenile arthritis. The CDR3 is 14 amino acids. The nucleotide record is missing. The germline CDR1 and CDR2 sequences are MGHRA and YSYEKL. This clone shows up as medium-sized by frequency. Profiling relied on immunoSEQ multiplex PCR, and the TCRdb table lists in-frame clones only, not all of them. The sample table includes roughly 1,400 clones. Synovial fluid was collected with matched peripheral blood from each patient with active arthritis. Sequencing was done on a sample of Treg cells from the synovium. V and J are TRBV4-1 and TRBJ2-7; TCRdb designates TRBD1, a call that cannot be tested without DNA. The receptor's source is a donor aged 2-30 years with juvenile idiopathic arthritis. The CDR3 region is CASSQERQGDEQYF.